This T cell receptor beta chain was sequenced during a study of response to subunit inactivated influenza vaccine. CDR3 length: 14 residues. TCRdb used MiXCR to reprocess the RT-PCR reads, holding one entry per CDR3 protein. The sample lists roughly 700,000 distinct CDR3 sequences, 15% to 18% seen once, with 9.5% to 13% in the top ten. The sequencing here drew on PBMCs from blood, taken 11 to 12 days after vaccination. This receptor was obtained from a man aged 50-60 years who received an inactivated influenza vaccine. The V call is TRBV21-1, the J call TRBJ2-7; the table's D call of TRBD1 was not tested on the DNA. TRBV21-1 is an annotated pseudogene. The CDR3: CASSPRRGRPEQYF. DNA for the CDR3: TGTGCCAGCAGCCCGCGGAGGGGGCGTCCGGAGCAGTACTTC.